Listed here are 9 T cell receptor beta chains from one sample, sequenced in a study of blood T cells in healthy people across ages. Next came a second PCR, run for about 6 to 12 cycles, which used a sample-barcoded 5' primer along with a J-beta primer mix. TCRdb called the 5' RACE reads again in MiXCR, with one record for every CDR3 protein. The table lists about 1.4 million distinct CDR3 sequences, roughly 59% of them singletons. Input material: blood. Source of these receptors: a man between 18 and 35 years old in good health.

This sequence joins TRBV9 and TRBJ2-7; TRBD2 matches at 10 bases. The germline V gene encodes CDR1 SGDLS and CDR2 YYNGEE. This CDR3 spans 12 amino acids. The CDR3 region is CVSTSGIYEQYF. CDR3 DNA sequence: TGTGTTTCAACTAGCGGGATATACGAGCAGTACTTC.

This clonotype appeared a few times. CDR3 region: CSVPRDPGSKGGYTF. The DNA for the CDR3 is TGCAGCGTTCCAAGGGATCCGGGCAGCAAGGGGGGCTACACCTTC. The chain is built from TRBV29-1 and TRBJ1-2, with D possibly TRBD1 on 5 matching bases. From germline, CDR1 is SQVTM and CDR2 ANQGSEA. The CDR3 loop spans 15 amino acids. Trimming took 5 bases from V and 8 from J, leaving 24 bases between them.

This clonotype showed up just a few times. The genes are TRBV2 and TRBJ2-1; 8 nucleotides line up with TRBD2. This CDR3 region has 17 residues. With V trimmed by 6 bases and J by 5 bases, 15 bases remained unmatched. CDR1 SNHLY and CDR2 FYNNEI come from the germline V gene. This CDR3 is CASRGPFRVAGNNEQFF. CDR3 coding DNA: TGTGCCAGCAGGGGCCCTTTCCGGGTAGCGGGGAACAATGAGCAGTTCTTC. Complete variable domain (other parts from reference TRBV2 and TRBJ2-1): EPEVTQTPSHQVTQMGQEVILRCVPISNHLYFYWYRQILGQKVEFLVSFYNNEISEKSEIFDDQFSVERPDGSNFTLKIRSTKLEDSAMYFCASRGPFRVAGNNEQFFGPGTRLTVL.

The rearrangement joins TRBV11-2 to TRBJ2-7; the D is unclear. V gave up 5 bases and J gave up 2 bases, with 16 bases separating them. The CDR3 runs 15 residues. The germline gives CDR1 SGHAT, CDR2 FQNNGV. The CDR3 region is CASSPPPEAAYEQYF. Written as DNA, the CDR3 is TGTGCCAGCAGCCCTCCCCCAGAAGCCGCCTACGAGCAGTACTTC.

The gene calls are TRBV5-1 and TRBJ2-1, with D possibly matching TRBD2 (5 bases). The ends were cut back, 0 bases at V and 6 bases at J, with 10 bases in the middle. CDR1 is SGHRS, CDR2 YFSETQ, per germline. The CDR3 extends over 14 amino acids. The CDR3 coding sequence is TGCGCCAGCAGCTTGGGGCCTAGCAGCAATGAGCAGTTCTTC. Amino acid sequence: CASSLGPSSNEQFF.

DNA of the CDR3: TGTGCCAGCAGCTTAGTGGTCACCGTCTACGAGCAGTACTTC. Amino acid sequence: CASSLVVTVYEQYF. The gene calls are TRBV7-8 and TRBJ2-7; no firm D call. Germline CDR1 reads SGHVS; CDR2 reads FQNEAQ. The CDR3 runs to 14 residues. The V end lost 1 base, the J end lost 3 bases, and 10 bases lay between the germline ends.

This rearrangement joins TRBV7-9 to TRBJ2-7; D is unclear. Trimming removed 0 bases from V and 6 bases from J, with 21 bases in between. Germline assignment: CDR1 SEHNR and CDR2 FQNEAQ (reference sequence). The CDR3 runs 17 residues. The CDR3 sequence is CASSLALGQALPPEQYF. The CDR3 DNA follows: TGTGCCAGCAGCTTAGCGCTAGGGCAGGCCCTCCCGCCCGAGCAGTACTTC.

This clonotype occurred a few times. The rearrangement joins TRBV28 to TRBJ1-2; D remains ambiguous. The length of the CDR3 is 13 residues. In germline, CDR1 is MDHEN, CDR2 SYDVKM. V was pared by 3 bases and J by 5 bases, with 10 bases between. CDR3 sequence: CASSLTKDYGYTF. The CDR3, as DNA: TGTGCCAGCAGTTTGACCAAGGATTATGGCTACACCTTC.

This chain connects TRBV7-2 to TRBJ2-5; 9 bases agree with TRBD2. Germline V lookup: CDR1 SGHTA, CDR2 FQGNSA. V was pared by 4 bases and J by 11 bases, with 20 bases of the junction left unmatched. This CDR3 has 17 residues. The CDR3 loop reads CASSSRRKPGLANEQYF. The CDR3 DNA reads TGTGCCAGCAGCTCCAGACGGAAACCGGGACTAGCAAATGAGCAGTACTTC.